The TCR beta chain under discussion was sequenced for a study of OX40 agonist ivuxolimab in advanced cancers. The repertoire was sequenced with immunoSEQ multiplex PCR; TCRdb's copy has only in-frame clones and lacks some. There are about 82,000 clones in the sample; about 86% occur only once, and 0.8% to 1% lies in the top ten. Sampled blood was obtained at baseline, cycle 4 day 1, and cycle 7 day 1. Remarks on this clone: As yet, its antigen is unknown.

The study's findings and limits: Researchers did not determine the expanded peripheral T cells' antigen specificity.

Source: CD4+ or CD8+ T cells sorted from blood, taken in a trial of the OX40 agonist ivuxolimab. This TCR came from an adult with an advanced solid tumor such as melanoma, head and neck, liver or kidney cancer.

The CDR3 region has the DNA TGTGCCTGGAGCGAGAATGGGGGGGTAAATGAGCAGTTCTTC. As protein: CAWSENGGVNEQFF. The rearrangement joins TRBV30 to TRBJ2-1; 7 bases line up with TRBD2. V was clipped by 3 bases and J by 7 bases; unmatched bases: 9. In germline, CDR1 is GTSNPN, CDR2 SVGIG (reference sequence). The CDR3 runs 14 residues.